Below are 14 T cell receptor beta chains sequenced from a single sample in a study of T cell changes during pregnancy in multiple sclerosis. The data were produced by immunoSEQ multiplex PCR, yet TCRdb's version contains in-frame clones alone and is incomplete. The data show about 12,000 clones, 85% to 95% seen once. The starting material was CD4+ T cells from peripheral blood mononuclear cells, obtained before pregnancy. Receptors were obtained from a female donor with multiple sclerosis, enrolled in a pregnancy study.

The chain couples TRBV9 to TRBJ2-3, with 12 positions matching TRBD2. The CDR3 totals 15 residues. V shed 7 bases, J shed 0 bases, and the junction held 3 bases outside the gene matches. Germline V gives CDR1 SGDLS, CDR2 YYNGEE. CDR3 sequence (DNA): TGTGCCAGCTCGACTAGCGGGGGTAGCACAGATACGCAGTATTTT. Translation gives CASSTSGGSTDTQYF.

The chain links TRBV6-5 to TRBJ2-7; D remains unclear. The CDR3 has 13 amino acids. Trimming pared 0 bases from V and 3 bases from J, leaving 6 bases between. Germline V lookup: CDR1 MNHEY, CDR2 SVGAGI. The CDR3 DNA is TGTGCCAGCAGTTACTCGAGCGTCTACGAGCAGTACTTC. Amino acids: CASSYSSVYEQYF.

V gene TRBV9 combines with J gene TRBJ2-2; 8 positions agree with TRBD2. J was trimmed by 4 bases and V by 0 bases; bases with no gene match: 5. Germline values: CDR1 SGDLS, CDR2 YYNGEE. This CDR3 has 16 amino acids. The CDR3 sequence: CASSVDPGGSTGELFF. CDR3 DNA: TGTGCCAGCAGCGTAGACCCGGGGGGGAGCACCGGGGAGCTGTTTTTT.

The rearrangement joins TRBV27 to TRBJ1-6; 7 nucleotides align to TRBD1. The CDR3 runs 14 residues. The ends lost 4 bases at V and 6 bases at J; junction bases unmatched: 3. Germline lookup yields CDR1 MNHEY and CDR2 SMNVEV (reference sequence). The CDR3 region is CASSSTGFNSPLHF. DNA for the CDR3: TGTGCCAGCAGTTCGACAGGGTTTAATTCACCCCTCCACTTT.

This clone appeared a single time. The rearrangement joins TRBV5-4 to TRBJ2-7; TRBD2 matches 14 bases. Germline-derived CDR1 and CDR2 are SGHNT and YYREEE (reference sequence). J was trimmed by 2 bases and V by 3 bases; bases with no gene match: 7. CDR3 length: 17 residues. The CDR3: CASSSGTSGGPTYEQYF. The CDR3, as DNA: TGTGCCAGCAGCTCCGGGACTAGCGGGGGACCTACCTACGAGCAGTACTTC.

The V call is TRBV7-8, the J call TRBJ1-3; a weak D match, TRBD1 (5 bases). CDR3 length equals 15 residues. Trimming left V 5 bases short and J 0 bases short, with 11 bases between. Germline V lookup: CDR1 SGHVS, CDR2 FQNEAQ. This chain's CDR3 is CASSVGGFSGNTIYF. DNA of the CDR3: TGTGCCAGCAGCGTCGGGGGGTTCTCTGGAAACACCATATATTTT.

The chain recombines TRBV19 with TRBJ2-3; possibly TRBD2 for D (6 bases). The CDR3 extends over 13 amino acids. Germline CDR1 reads LNHDA; CDR2 reads SQIVND (reference sequence). Trimming left V 6 bases short and J 3 bases short, with 10 bases between. DNA for the CDR3: TGTGCCAGTAGAGGTCGGGGGACAGATACGCAGTATTTT. It specifies CASRGRGTDTQYF. The whole variable domain, filled in from reference TRBV19 and TRBJ2-3, reads DGGITQSPKYLFRKEGQNVTLSCEQNLNHDAMYWYRQDPGQGLRLIYYSQIVNDFQKGDIAEGYSVSREKKESFPLTVTSAQKNPTAFYLCASRGRGTDTQYFGPGTRLTVL.

This chain connects TRBV7-3 to TRBJ2-2, with 7 bases fitting TRBD1. The CDR3 runs to 18 residues. Unmatched junction bases numbered 19, after V lost 5 bases and J lost 7 bases. Germline lookup yields CDR1 SGHTA and CDR2 FQGTGA. CDR3 bases: TGTGCCAGCAGCCCGGGACAGTCCCTGCGGAGTTTGGGCGGGGAGCTGTTTTTT. This gives the protein CASSPGQSLRSLGGELFF.

This chain joins TRBV4-2 and TRBJ1-6; no definite D call. The CDR3 has 15 amino acids. V was clipped by 1 base and J by 9 bases, with 13 bases between them. Germline loops: CDR1 LGHNA, CDR2 YNFKEQ. The CDR3 spells CASSQAGRASSPLHF. Written as DNA, the CDR3 is TGTGCCAGCAGCCAAGCGGGGAGGGCTAGTTCACCCCTCCACTTT.

The CDR3 DNA sequence: TGTGCCAGCAGTCGACTAGCTACAAGCTACAATGAGCAGTTCTTC. Amino acid sequence: CASSRLATSYNEQFF. V and J are TRBV6-5 and TRBJ2-1; 7 nucleotides align to TRBD2. Germline CDR1 and CDR2: MNHEY and SVGAGI. The CDR3 covers 15 residues. J was trimmed by 3 bases and V by 5 bases; bases with no gene match: 7.

The chain recombines TRBV5-1 with TRBJ2-7, with TRBD2 matching 14 bases. The V gene's germline CDR1 is SGHRS and CDR2 YFSETQ. V shed 4 bases, J shed 0 bases, and the junction held 3 bases outside the gene matches. The CDR3 contains 16 residues. Written as DNA, the CDR3 is TGCGCCAGCAGCCCGGGACTAGCGGGGGTCTCCTACGAGCAGTACTTC. It codes for CASSPGLAGVSYEQYF.

This clone was seen just once. The chain is built from TRBV5-1 and TRBJ1-6, with a weak D call TRBD1 (6 bases). V lost 0 bases, J lost 8 bases, and 15 bases lay in between. CDR1 and CDR2 (germline): SGHRS, YFSETQ. This CDR3 has 16 residues. The CDR3 loop reads CASSLEYRGADSPLHF. CDR3 coding DNA: TGCGCCAGCAGCTTGGAATATCGGGGGGCGGATTCACCCCTCCACTTT.

The rearrangement uses TRBV27 and TRBJ2-2; 7 bases align to TRBD2. V gave up 4 bases and J gave up 4 bases; unmatched junction bases: 3. CDR1 is MNHEY and CDR2 is SMNVEV in the germline V gene (reference sequence). The CDR3 sequence is 14 residues long. The CDR3 coding sequence is TGTGCCAGCAGTTCGGCGGGAGTCACCGGGGAGCTGTTTTTT. It specifies CASSSAGVTGELFF.

CDR3 DNA sequence: TGTGCCATCAGTGGTGGGGCGGGGGGCATAAACACCGGGGAGCTGTTTTTT. It encodes CAISGGAGGINTGELFF. V gene TRBV10-3 combines with J gene TRBJ2-2, with TRBD2 matching over 8 bases. Germline V gene lookup returns CDR1 ENHRY and CDR2 SYGVKD. The V gene end was trimmed by 4 bases and the J gene end by 2 bases; junction bases not matched to a gene: 9. The CDR3 runs to 17 residues.